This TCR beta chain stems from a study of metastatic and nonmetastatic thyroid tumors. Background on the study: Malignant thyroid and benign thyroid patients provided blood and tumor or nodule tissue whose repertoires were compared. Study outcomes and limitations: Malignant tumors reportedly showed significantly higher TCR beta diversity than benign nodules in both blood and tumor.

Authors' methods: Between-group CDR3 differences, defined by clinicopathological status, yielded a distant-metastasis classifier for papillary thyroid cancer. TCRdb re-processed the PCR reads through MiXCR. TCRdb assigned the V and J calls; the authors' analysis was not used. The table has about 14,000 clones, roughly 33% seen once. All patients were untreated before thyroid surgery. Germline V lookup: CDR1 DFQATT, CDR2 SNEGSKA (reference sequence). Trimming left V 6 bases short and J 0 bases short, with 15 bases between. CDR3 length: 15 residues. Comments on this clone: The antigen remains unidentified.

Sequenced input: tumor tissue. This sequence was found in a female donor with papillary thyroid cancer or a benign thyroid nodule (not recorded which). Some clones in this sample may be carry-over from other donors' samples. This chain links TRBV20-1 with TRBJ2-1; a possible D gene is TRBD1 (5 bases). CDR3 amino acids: CSALIGATSYNEQFF. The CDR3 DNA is TGCAGTGCCCTAATTGGGGCTACCTCCTACAATGAGCAGTTCTTC.